The source of this TCR beta chain is a study of blood T cell repertoires in COVID-19. In the study overall: Some COVID-19 samples were acute and others convalescent; all came from the United States, Italy and Spain. From T cells, B-cell-depleted T cells, or PBMCs came the material, which was cDNA or gDNA.

V dropped 0 bases and J dropped 2 bases, with 10 bases sitting between them. This CDR3 spans 16 amino acids. The germline CDR1 and CDR2 sequences are KGHSH and LQKENI. In the source study's methods: Quantification of nucleated cells was approximated via reference gene primer amplification. Sequencing used immunoSEQ multiplex PCR; TCRdb keeps in-frame clones, though not all of them. That table supplies the V and J calls and clone size; D and trimming were determined from the DNA. The repertoire holds 90,000 to 150,000 clones, with about 85% as singletons. The TCR sequence derives from a man older than 75 with acute or convalescent COVID-19. The J gene is TRBJ1-4, the V gene TRBV18; D gene uncertain. The sample comprised peripheral blood. In DNA form, the CDR3 reads TGTGCCAGCTCACCACCTAAGAGGGAGACTAATGAAAAACTGTTTTTT. It codes for CASSPPKRETNEKLFF.